The text below deals with one T cell receptor beta chain. Its binding antigen is unknown. The sample holds no much larger clone one base away, and base qualities are not on file. Separate from the approximately 700-subject first cohort, the validation cohort of roughly 110 subjects was the group to which the donors belonged. This record belongs to a study of cytomegalovirus exposure and HLA in healthy donors (dated by TCRdb to 2016 to 2017). Describing the broader study: A later analysis indicated that the 100 to 150 validation repertoires were generated on the platform also employed for the 650 to 850 repertoires of the first cohort. The study was designed to test whether signatures of past pathogen exposure could be identified by cataloging public T cell receptors. Besides the first cohort of around 670 subjects, a separate validation cohort made up of 95 to 150 different subjects was used. The study combined high-throughput TCR immunosequencing, statistical association of individual TCRs with disease status, and machine learning to predict cytomegalovirus infection status. The research as a whole found: Subsequent analysis determined that TCRs grouped into clusters in the first cohort also showed a tendency toward co-occurrence across the 130 or so validation repertoires, and about 93% of cluster scores exceeded 0. A later analysis lacked HLA typing for the validation cohort, so it scored co-occurrence in that cohort across all 110 or so repertoires. A total of 150 or so TCR beta chains were listed by the study as associated with cytomegalovirus. Three of the identified cytomegalovirus-associated TCR beta chains were confirmed in vitro to be specific for cytomegalovirus antigens. The authors suggested that the approach could potentially be generalized to other disease states and immunological phenotypes. Cytomegalovirus status was reported to be diagnosed by the classifier with high specificity and sensitivity in both the original and validation cohorts. Most TCR sequences were seen in very few donors, while some public TCRs were found in many individuals.

Library generation was performed with the immunoSEQ multiplex PCR assay. Concerning the study's data processing: A statistical classification framework was developed to diagnose cytomegalovirus status using the catalog of TCR beta chain sequences. TCRdb provides this immuneACCESS table in a form limited to in-frame rearrangements. Some clones are lacking; in checked studies, under half of them reflect an unresolved V gene, and why the rest are absent is not known. V and J calls and clone size are copied from that table; D and trimming were computed from the DNA. The sample data list 120,000 to 150,000 clones, and about 86% of these were observed just once. Clones ranked in the top ten supply approximately 3% of the sample. Compared with germline, V lacks 4 bases and J lacks 1 base; bases without a gene match: 4. The CDR3 has 14 amino acids, counting the end cysteine and phenylalanine. Only the CDR3 DNA is retained, 42 bases long and in frame from the first base. CDR1 is given as SQVTM and CDR2 as ANQGSEA, both from the germline V gene.

The rearranged chain carries TRBV29-1 and TRBJ2-1, and 7 junction bases match TRBD2. The receptor comes from a man younger than 35 in good health and CMV-seronegative. The sequencing sample was made of PBMCs. The CDR3 corresponds to CSVGSSGSYNEQFF. The nucleotide sequence is given as TGCAGCGTTGGTTCTAGCGGATCCTACAATGAGCAGTTCTTC.